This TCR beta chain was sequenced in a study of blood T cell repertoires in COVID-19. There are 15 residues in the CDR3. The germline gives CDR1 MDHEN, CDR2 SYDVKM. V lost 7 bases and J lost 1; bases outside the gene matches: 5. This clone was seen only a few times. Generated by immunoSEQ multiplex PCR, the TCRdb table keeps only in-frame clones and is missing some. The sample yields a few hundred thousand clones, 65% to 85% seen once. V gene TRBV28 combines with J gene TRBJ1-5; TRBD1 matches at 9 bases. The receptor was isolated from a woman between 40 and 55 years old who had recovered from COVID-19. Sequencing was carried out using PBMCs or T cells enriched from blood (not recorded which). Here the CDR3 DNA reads TGTGCCAGCACACAGGGGGCGATGAGCAATCAGCCCCAGCATTTT. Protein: CASTQGAMSNQPQHF.